These 7 T cell receptor beta chains came from one sample sequenced in a study of early T cells in non-severe SARS-CoV-2 infection. TCRdb itself ran the 5' RACE reads through MiXCR, one entry per CDR3 protein. This table holds approximately 42,000 distinct CDR3 sequences, roughly 6.2% found once. The sample consisted of whole blood. These receptors were obtained from an adult who was a healthcare worker with PCR-confirmed SARS-CoV-2 infection or an uninfected control (not recorded which).

This chain's CDR3 is CASSVQGQETQYF. CDR3 DNA sequence: TGCGCCAGCAGTGTCCAGGGACAAGAGACCCAGTACTTC. The chain is built from TRBV5-1 and TRBJ2-5; maybe TRBD1 (5 bases). The ends were cut back, 5 bases at V and 2 bases at J, with 10 bases in the middle. The CDR3 covers 13 residues. Per the germline V gene, CDR1 is SGHRS and CDR2 is YFSETQ.

This clonotype was found many times. The CDR3 nucleotides are TGCAGTGCTAGAGACGACAGAGGAGAGACCCAGTACTTC. Translation: CSARDDRGETQYF. V gene TRBV20-1 combines with J gene TRBJ2-5, with D perhaps TRBD1 (5 bases). V dropped 0 bases and J dropped 4 bases, with 9 bases sitting between them. Germline CDR1 and CDR2: DFQATT and SNEGSKA (reference sequence). This CDR3 spans 13 amino acids.

The chain couples TRBV6-1 to TRBJ1-6; TRBD1 might be the D (5 bases). V lost 10 bases to trimming and J lost 10 bases, with 17 bases between them. CDR3 size: 13 residues. The germline CDR1 and CDR2 sequences are MNHNS and SASEGT. CDR3 residues: CAIMTVIESPLHF. The CDR3 nucleotides read TGTGCCATCATGACAGTGATAGAATCACCCCTCCACTTT.

This clonotype has a count of ten or more. The V and J genes are TRBV20-1 and TRBJ1-2; 10 positions agree with TRBD1. V trimming: 5 bases; J trimming: 2 bases; junction bases outside the gene matches: 5. The CDR3 spans 14 residues. In germline, CDR1 is DFQATT, CDR2 SNEGSKA (reference sequence). The CDR3: CSAAQGQGNYGYTF. CDR3 DNA: TGCAGTGCTGCCCAGGGACAGGGGAACTATGGCTACACCTTC.

The chain has TRBV19 and TRBJ2-2, with 9 bases aligning to TRBD2. This CDR3 has 16 amino acids. Germline assignment: CDR1 LNHDA and CDR2 SQIVND (reference sequence). The V and J ends lost 5 bases and 5 bases, in that order; junction bases with no gene match: 9. The CDR3 sequence: CASSPNSGGGTGELFF. Here the CDR3 DNA reads TGTGCCAGTAGTCCAAATAGCGGGGGCGGTACCGGGGAGCTGTTTTTT.

This clonotype was counted many times. The chain is built from TRBV18 and TRBJ1-5; D gene ambiguous. V was clipped by 2 bases and J by 6 bases, with 8 bases between them. Germline V CDR1 and CDR2: KGHSH, LQKENI. CDR3 size: 13 residues. The CDR3 region has the DNA TGTGCCAGCTCACCAGGAAGCTTTCAGCCCCAGCATTTT. This gives the protein CASSPGSFQPQHF.

Only a few counts were recorded for this clonotype. The chain has TRBV6-1 and TRBJ2-5, with 11 bases fitting TRBD2. Germline assignment: CDR1 MNHNS and CDR2 SASEGT. This CDR3 spans 15 amino acids. Trimming removed 3 bases from V and 2 bases from J; junction bases left unmatched: 2. The CDR3 sequence is CASSDLAGGQETQYF. CDR3 in DNA: TGTGCCAGCAGTGATTTAGCGGGGGGGCAAGAGACCCAGTACTTC.